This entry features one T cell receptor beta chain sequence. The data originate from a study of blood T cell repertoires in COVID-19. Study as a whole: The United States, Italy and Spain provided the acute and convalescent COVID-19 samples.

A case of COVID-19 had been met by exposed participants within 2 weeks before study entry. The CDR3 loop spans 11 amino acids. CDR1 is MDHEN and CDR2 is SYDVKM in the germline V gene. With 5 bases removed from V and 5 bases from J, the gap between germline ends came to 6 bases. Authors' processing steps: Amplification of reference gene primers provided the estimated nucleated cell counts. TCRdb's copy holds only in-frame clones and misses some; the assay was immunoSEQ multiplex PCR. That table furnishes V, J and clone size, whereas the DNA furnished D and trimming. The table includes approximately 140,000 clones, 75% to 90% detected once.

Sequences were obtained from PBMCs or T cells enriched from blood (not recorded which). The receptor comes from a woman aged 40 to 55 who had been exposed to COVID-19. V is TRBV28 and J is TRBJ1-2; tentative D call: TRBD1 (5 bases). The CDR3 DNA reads TGTGCCAGCAGTGCAGGGTATGGCTACACCTTC. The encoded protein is CASSAGYGYTF.